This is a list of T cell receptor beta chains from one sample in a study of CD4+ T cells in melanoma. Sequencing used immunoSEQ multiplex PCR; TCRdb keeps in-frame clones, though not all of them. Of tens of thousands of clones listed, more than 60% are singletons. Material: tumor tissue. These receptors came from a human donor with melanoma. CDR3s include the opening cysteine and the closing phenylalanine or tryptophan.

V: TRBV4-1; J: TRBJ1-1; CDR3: CASSQSILVEAFF
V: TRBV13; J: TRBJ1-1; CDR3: CASRELGRDTEAFF
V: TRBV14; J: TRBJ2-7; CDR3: CASSQRTGTVAYEQYF
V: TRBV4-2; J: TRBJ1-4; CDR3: CASSPRDGDEKLFF
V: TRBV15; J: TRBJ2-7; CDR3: CATSYDRGDYYEQYF
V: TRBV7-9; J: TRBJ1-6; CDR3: CASSLFISYNSPLHF
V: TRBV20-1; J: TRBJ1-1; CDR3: CSTNERGEAFF
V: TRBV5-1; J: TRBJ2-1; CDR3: CASSPTSGGINEQFF
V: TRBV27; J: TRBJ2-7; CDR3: CASSLSAGNSYEQYF
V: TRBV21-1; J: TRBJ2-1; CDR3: CASSQEGYNEQFF
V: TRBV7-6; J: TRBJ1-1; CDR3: CASSPRGGNTEAFF
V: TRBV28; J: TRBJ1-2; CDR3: CASSLFPTGGDYGYTF
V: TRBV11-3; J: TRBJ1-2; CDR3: CASSFNARADTF
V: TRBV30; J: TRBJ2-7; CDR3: CAWTGSSYEQYF
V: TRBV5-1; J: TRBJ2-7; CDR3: CASSPATVSYEQYF
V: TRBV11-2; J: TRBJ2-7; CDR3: CASSLGGAFEQYF
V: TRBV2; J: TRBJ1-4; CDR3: CASRWDRGKKLFF
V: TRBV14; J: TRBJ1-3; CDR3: CASSPYTGNTIYF
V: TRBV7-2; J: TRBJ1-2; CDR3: CASSFGQGRDGYTF
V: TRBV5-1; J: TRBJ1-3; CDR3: CASSLAQGAAGNTIYF
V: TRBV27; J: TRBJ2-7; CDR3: CASSFSASYEQYF
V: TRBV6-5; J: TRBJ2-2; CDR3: CACAAKGSNTGELFF
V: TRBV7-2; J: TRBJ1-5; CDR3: CASSLVGGALGNQPQHF
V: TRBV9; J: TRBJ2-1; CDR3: CASSNNLASGGADEQFF
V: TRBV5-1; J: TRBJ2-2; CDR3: CASSYAGVNTGELFF
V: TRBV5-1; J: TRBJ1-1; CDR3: CASSPGGGQATEAFF
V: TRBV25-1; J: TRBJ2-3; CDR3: CASSVPGGRGAQYF
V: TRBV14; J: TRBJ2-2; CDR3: CASSQTERWELFF
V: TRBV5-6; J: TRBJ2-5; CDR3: CASSFGTTQETQYF
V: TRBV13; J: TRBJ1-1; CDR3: CASSVWTGNTEAFF
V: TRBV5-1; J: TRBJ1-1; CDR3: CASSLGSGAWTEAFF